Each of the 8 T cell receptor beta chains below was sequenced from the same sample in a study of cytomegalovirus exposure and HLA in healthy donors (dated by TCRdb to between 2016 and 2019). The library was built by means of the immunoSEQ multiplex PCR assay. For the multiplex PCR, a mixture combining 60 forward primers for TCR Vbeta segments and 13 reverse primers for TCR Jbeta segments was used. TCRdb retrieved this table from immuneACCESS and kept in-frame rearrangements only. Not all clones are present; in checked studies, unresolved V genes account for under half, and no reason is known for the remainder. The table for this sample records 100,000 to 150,000 clones. The ten largest clones capture around 1.6% of the sample. The sample comprised PBMCs. These receptor sequences come from a woman between 35 and 50 years old in good health and CMV-seropositive.

The chain carries TRBV7-8 and TRBJ2-1, with 10 bases matching TRBD2. Germline V CDR1 and CDR2: SGHVS, FQNEAQ. This CDR3 has 15 residues. After removal of 5 bases from V and 2 bases from J, the junction contained 3 bases not matched to a gene. The CDR3 reads CASSRTSGAYNEQFF. In DNA, the CDR3 is TGTGCCAGCAGCCGGACTAGCGGAGCCTACAATGAGCAGTTCTTC.

This sequence joins TRBV18 and TRBJ2-3; 10 nucleotides match TRBD2. The CDR3 is 14 residues long. Germline V CDR1 and CDR2: KGHSH, LQKENI. V was pared by 5 bases and J by 4 bases, with 3 bases of the junction left unmatched. As DNA, the CDR3 is TGTGCCAGCTCAGTTGGACTAGCGGCAGATACGCAGTATTTT. Translation gives CASSVGLAADTQYF. Full variable domain (missing parts from reference TRBV18 and TRBJ2-3): NAGVMQNPRHLVRRRGQEARLRCSPMKGHSHVYWYRQLPEEGLKFMVYLQKENIIDESGMPKERFSAEFPKEGPSILRIQQVVRGDSAAYFCASSVGLAADTQYFGPGTRLTVL.

The V gene is TRBV28, the J gene TRBJ2-2; the D gene is possibly TRBD1 (6 bases). CDR1 MDHEN and CDR2 SYDVKM come from the germline V gene. The CDR3 contains 17 residues. The ends were cut back, 6 bases at V and 6 bases at J, with 23 bases in the middle. The CDR3 reads CASRVTGTNFGPGELFF. For the CDR3, the DNA is TGTGCCAGCAGAGTTACTGGGACAAATTTTGGACCCGGGGAGCTGTTTTTT.

The chain employs TRBV13 and TRBJ2-6; possible D gene TRBD1, 6 bases. V gave up 1 base and J gave up 1 base, with 11 bases separating them. The CDR3 spans 17 residues. CDR1 is PRHDT, CDR2 FYEKMQ, per germline (reference sequence). CDR3 nucleotides: TGTGCCAGCAGCTTAGCAGGGGACGGATCTGGGGCCAACGTCCTGACTTTC. Its translation: CASSLAGDGSGANVLTF.

The rearrangement links TRBV19 to TRBJ1-2; D possibly corresponds to TRBD1 (6 bases). V was shortened by 5 bases and J by 5 bases, with 18 bases between the two germline ends. CDR3 length: 15 residues. Per germline, CDR1 LNHDA and CDR2 SQIVND (reference sequence). The CDR3 bases are TGTGCCAGTAGTTACGGGACAAACCAAGCTTATGGCTACACCTTC. Translated, it gives CASSYGTNQAYGYTF.

The CDR3 loop is CASSDRHRGNSGNTIYF. The CDR3 nucleotides read TGTGCCAGCAGCGACCGTCACAGGGGCAACTCTGGAAACACCATATATTTT. The rearrangement links TRBV9 to TRBJ1-3; TRBD1 agrees at 7 bases. The V and J ends lost 3 bases and 0 bases, in that order; junction bases with no gene match: 9. The germline gives CDR1 SGDLS, CDR2 YYNGEE. The CDR3 consists of 17 residues.

The chain carries TRBV28 and TRBJ1-5; maybe TRBD1 (6 bases). Per the germline V gene, CDR1 is MDHEN and CDR2 is SYDVKM. The length of the CDR3 is 15 residues. Trimming removed 5 bases from V and 3 bases from J, with 14 bases in between. DNA of the CDR3: TGTGCCAGCAGTCCGCTCGGGGACATCAATCAGCCCCAGCATTTT. Its translation: CASSPLGDINQPQHF.

Points on this clone: Sequence at one end of the junction differs from germline and may be a read error. CDR3 coding DNA: TGTGCCAGTAGACCACGGGGTGAAGCTCTCTTT. Its protein product is CASRPRGEALF. The V call is TRBV19, the J call TRBJ1-1; D remains unclear. In germline, CDR1 is LNHDA, CDR2 SQIVND (reference sequence). The CDR3 loop spans 11 amino acids.